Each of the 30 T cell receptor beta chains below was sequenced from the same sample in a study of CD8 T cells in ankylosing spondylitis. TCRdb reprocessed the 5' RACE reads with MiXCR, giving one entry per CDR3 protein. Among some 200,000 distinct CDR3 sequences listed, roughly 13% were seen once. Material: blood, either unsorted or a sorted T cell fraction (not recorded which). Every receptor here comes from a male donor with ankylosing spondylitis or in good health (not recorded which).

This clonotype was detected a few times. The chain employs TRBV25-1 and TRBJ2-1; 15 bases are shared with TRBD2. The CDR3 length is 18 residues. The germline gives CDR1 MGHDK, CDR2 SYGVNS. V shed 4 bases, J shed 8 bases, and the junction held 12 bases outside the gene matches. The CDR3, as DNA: TGTGCCAGCAGTGGTGGACTAGCGGGAGGGCCAGAGATCGATGAGCAGTTCTTC. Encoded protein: CASSGGLAGGPEIDEQFF.

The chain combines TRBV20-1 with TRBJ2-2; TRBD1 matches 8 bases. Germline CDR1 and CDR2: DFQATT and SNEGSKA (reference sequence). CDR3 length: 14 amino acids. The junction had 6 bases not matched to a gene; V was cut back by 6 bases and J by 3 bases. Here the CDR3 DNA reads TGCAGTGCCACGGACAGGGCTGACACCGGGGAGCTGTTTTTT. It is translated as CSATDRADTGELFF.

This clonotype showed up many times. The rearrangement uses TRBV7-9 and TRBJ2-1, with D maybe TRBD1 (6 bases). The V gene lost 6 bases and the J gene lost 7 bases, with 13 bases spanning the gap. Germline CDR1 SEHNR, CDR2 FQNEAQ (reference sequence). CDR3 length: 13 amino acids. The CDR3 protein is CASRQGIRNEQFF. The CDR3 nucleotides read TGTGCCAGCAGACAGGGTATCAGGAATGAGCAGTTCTTC. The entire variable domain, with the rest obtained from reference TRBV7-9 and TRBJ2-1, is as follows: DTGVSQNPRHKITKRGQNVTFRCDPISEHNRLYWYRQTLGQGPEFLTYFQNEAQLEKSRLLSDRFSAERPKGSFSTLEIQRTEQGDSAMYLCASRQGIRNEQFFGPGTRLTVL.

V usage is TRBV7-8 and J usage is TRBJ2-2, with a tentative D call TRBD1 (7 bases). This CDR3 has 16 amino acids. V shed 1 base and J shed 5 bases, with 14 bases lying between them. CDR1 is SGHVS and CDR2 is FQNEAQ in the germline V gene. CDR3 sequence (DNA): TGTGCCAGCAGCTTAGGGCGACAGGGAGGAACCGGGGAGCTGTTTTTT. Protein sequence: CASSLGRQGGTGELFF.

CDR3 protein: CASSLILVGAENTEAFF. The CDR3 DNA reads as TGTGCCAGCAGCTTAATTCTTGTAGGGGCGGAGAACACTGAAGCTTTCTTT. The V gene is TRBV7-6, the J gene TRBJ1-1, with D perhaps matching TRBD1 (5 bases). CDR1 SGHVS and CDR2 FNYEAQ come from the germline V gene. V shed 2 bases and J shed 1 base, with 17 bases lying between them. This CDR3 comprises 17 residues.

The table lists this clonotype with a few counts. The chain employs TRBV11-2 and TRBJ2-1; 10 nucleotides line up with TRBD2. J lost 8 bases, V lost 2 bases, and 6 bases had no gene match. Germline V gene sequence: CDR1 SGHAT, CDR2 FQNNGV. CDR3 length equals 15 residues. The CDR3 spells CASSLNSGGAYEQFF. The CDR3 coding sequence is TGTGCCAGCAGCTTAAACAGCGGGGGGGCATATGAGCAGTTCTTC.

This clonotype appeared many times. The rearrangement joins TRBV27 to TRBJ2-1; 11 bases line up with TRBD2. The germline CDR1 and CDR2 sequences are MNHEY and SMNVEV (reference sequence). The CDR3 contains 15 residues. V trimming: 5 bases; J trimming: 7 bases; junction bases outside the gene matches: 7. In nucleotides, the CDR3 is TGTGCCAGCAGTCTAACTAGCGGGGGTGCTAATGAGCAGTTCTTC. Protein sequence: CASSLTSGGANEQFF.

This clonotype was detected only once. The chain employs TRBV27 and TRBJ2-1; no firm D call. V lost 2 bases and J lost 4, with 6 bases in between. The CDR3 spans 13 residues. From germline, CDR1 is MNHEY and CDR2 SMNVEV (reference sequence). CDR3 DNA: TGTGCCAGCAGTTTAGTGGCTTACAATGAGCAGTTCTTC. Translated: CASSLVAYNEQFF.

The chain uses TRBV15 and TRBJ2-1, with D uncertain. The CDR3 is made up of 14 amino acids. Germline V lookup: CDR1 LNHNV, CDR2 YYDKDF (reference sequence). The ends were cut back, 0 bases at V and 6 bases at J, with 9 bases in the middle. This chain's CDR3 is CATSRDPGPNEQFF. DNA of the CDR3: TGTGCCACCAGCAGAGATCCTGGCCCCAATGAGCAGTTCTTC.

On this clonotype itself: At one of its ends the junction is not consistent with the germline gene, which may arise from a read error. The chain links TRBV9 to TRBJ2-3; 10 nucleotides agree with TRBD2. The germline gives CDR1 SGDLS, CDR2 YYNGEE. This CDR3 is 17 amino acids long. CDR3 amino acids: CASSFSGRPLRTDAQYF. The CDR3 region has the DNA TGTGCCAGCAGTTTTAGCGGGAGGCCTCTGCGTACAGATGCGCAGTATTTT.

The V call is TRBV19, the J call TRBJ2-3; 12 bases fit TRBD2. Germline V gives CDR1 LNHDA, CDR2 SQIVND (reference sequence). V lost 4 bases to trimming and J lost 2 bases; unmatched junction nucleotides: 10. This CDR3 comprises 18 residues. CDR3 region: CASSKGPRTSGNTDTQYF. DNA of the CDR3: TGTGCCAGTAGTAAAGGGCCCCGGACTAGCGGGAACACAGATACGCAGTATTTT.

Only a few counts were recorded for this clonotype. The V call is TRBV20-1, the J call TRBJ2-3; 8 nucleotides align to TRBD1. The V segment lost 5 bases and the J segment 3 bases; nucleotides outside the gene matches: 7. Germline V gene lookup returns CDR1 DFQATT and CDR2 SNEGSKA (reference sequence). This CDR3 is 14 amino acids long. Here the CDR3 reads CSAVTGGTTDTQYF. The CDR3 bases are TGCAGTGCTGTTACAGGGGGAACGACAGATACGCAGTATTTT.

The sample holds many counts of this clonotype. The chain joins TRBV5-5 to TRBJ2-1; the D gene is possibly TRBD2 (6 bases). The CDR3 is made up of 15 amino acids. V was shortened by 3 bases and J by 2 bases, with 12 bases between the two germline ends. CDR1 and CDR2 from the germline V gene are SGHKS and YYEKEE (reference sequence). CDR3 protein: CASSSGEATYNEQFF. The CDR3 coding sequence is TGTGCCAGCAGCTCCGGGGAGGCAACCTACAATGAGCAGTTCTTC.

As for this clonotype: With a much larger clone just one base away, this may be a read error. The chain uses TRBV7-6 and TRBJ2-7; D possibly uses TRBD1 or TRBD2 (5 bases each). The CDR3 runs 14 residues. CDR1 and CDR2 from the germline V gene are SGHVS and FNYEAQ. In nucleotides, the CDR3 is TGTGCCAGCAGCCCCGGGACGGGATCGACCGAGAAGTACTTC. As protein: CASSPGTGSTEKYF.

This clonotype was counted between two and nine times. The CDR3 spells CASNQGSTDTQYF. CDR3 nucleotide sequence: TGTGCCAGTAATCAGGGCAGCACAGATACGCAGTATTTT. The chain joins TRBV19 to TRBJ2-3; D is possibly TRBD1 (5 bases). Germline V CDR1 and CDR2: LNHDA, SQIVND (reference sequence). V lost 7 bases and J lost 0, with 8 bases in between. The CDR3 contains 13 residues. Using reference TRBV19 and TRBJ2-3 for the parts outside the CDR3, the full variable domain is DGGITQSPKYLFRKEGQNVTLSCEQNLNHDAMYWYRQDPGQGLRLIYYSQIVNDFQKGDIAEGYSVSREKKESFPLTVTSAQKNPTAFYLCASNQGSTDTQYFGPGTRLTVL.

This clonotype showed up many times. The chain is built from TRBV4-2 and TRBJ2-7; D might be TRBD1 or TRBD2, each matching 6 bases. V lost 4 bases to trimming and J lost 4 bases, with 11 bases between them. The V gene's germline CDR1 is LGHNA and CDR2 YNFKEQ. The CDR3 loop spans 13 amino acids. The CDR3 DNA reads TGTGCCAGCAGCCCCGGGGGCCTATACGAGCAGTACTTC. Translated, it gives CASSPGGLYEQYF.

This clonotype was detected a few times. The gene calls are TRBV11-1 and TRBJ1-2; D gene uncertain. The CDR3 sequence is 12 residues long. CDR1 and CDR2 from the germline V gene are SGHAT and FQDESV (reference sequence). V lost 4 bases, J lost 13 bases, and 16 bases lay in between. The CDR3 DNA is TGTGCCAGCAGCTCAACGGAGCCCGGGCTCACCTTC. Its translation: CASSSTEPGLTF.

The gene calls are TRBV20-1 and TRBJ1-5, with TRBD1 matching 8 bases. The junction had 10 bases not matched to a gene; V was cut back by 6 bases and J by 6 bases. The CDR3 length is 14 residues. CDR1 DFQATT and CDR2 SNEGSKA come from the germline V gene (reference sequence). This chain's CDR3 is CSASDRAWGQPQHF. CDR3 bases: TGCAGTGCGTCGGACAGGGCTTGGGGTCAGCCCCAGCATTTT.

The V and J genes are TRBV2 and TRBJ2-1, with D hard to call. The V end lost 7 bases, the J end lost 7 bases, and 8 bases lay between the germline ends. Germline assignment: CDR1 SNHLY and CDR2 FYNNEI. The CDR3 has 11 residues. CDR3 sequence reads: CASMVGNEQFF. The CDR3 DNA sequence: TGTGCCAGCATGGTAGGGAATGAGCAGTTCTTC. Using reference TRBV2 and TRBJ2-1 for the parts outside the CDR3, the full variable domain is EPEVTQTPSHQVTQMGQEVILRCVPISNHLYFYWYRQILGQKVEFLVSFYNNEISEKSEIFDDQFSVERPDGSNFTLKIRSTKLEDSAMYFCASMVGNEQFFGPGTRLTVL.

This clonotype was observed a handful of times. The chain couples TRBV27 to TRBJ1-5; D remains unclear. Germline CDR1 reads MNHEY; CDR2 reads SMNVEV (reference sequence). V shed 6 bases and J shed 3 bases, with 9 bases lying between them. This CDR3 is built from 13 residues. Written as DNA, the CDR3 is TGTGCCAGCAGAGGAGGTTACAATCAGCCCCAGCATTTT. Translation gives CASRGGYNQPQHF.

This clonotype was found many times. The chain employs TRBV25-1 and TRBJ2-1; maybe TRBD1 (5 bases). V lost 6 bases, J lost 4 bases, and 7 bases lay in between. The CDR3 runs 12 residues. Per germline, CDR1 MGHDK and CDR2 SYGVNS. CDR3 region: CASRSGYNEQFF. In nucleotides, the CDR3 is TGTGCCAGCAGATCAGGGTACAATGAGCAGTTCTTC. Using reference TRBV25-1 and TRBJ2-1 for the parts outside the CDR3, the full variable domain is EADIYQTPRYLVIGTGKKITLECSQTMGHDKMYWYQQDPGMELHLIHYSYGVNSTEKGDLSSESTVSRIRTEHFPLTLESARPSHTSQYLCASRSGYNEQFFGPGTRLTVL.

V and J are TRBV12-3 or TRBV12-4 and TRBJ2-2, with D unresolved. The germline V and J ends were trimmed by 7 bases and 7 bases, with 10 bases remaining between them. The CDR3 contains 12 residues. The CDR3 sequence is CASTSTFGELFF. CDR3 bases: TGTGCCAGCACCTCGACATTCGGGGAGCTGTTTTTT.

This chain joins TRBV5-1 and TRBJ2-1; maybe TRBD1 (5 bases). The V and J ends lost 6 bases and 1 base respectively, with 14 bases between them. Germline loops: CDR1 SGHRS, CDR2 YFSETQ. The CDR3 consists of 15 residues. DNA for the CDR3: TGCGCCAGCACCCACGGCAGGGCTTCCTACAATGAGCAGTTCTTC. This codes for CASTHGRASYNEQFF.

In DNA form, the CDR3 reads TGTGCCAGCAGCCAAGATCTATCGGGGTCCGGGGACACCGGAGTTGCGAGACACTACAATGAGCAGTTCTTC. The encoded protein is CASSQDLSGSGDTGVARHYNEQFF. The rearrangement joins TRBV14 to TRBJ2-1; possible D gene TRBD1, 6 bases. CDR3 length: 24 amino acids. Germline V gene lookup returns CDR1 SGHDN and CDR2 FVKESK. V lost 0 bases and J 3 bases, leaving 36 bases between the germline ends.

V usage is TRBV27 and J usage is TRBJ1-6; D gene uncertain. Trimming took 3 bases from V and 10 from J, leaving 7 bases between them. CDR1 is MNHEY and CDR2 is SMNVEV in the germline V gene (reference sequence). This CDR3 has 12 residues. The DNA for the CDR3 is TGTGCCAGCAGTTTTTCGGGGTCACCCCTCCACTTT. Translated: CASSFSGSPLHF.

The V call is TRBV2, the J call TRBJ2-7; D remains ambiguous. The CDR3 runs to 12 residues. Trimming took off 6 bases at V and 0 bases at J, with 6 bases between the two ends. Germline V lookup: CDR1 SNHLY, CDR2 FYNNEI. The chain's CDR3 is CASRESSYEQYF. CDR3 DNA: TGTGCCAGCAGGGAGAGCTCCTACGAGCAGTACTTC.

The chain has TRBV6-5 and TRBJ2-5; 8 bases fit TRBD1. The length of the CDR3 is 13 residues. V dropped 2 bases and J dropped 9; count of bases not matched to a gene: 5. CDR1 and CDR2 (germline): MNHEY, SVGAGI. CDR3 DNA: TGTGCCAGCAGTTACGGGACAGGTTGGGCCCAGTACTTC. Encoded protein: CASSYGTGWAQYF.

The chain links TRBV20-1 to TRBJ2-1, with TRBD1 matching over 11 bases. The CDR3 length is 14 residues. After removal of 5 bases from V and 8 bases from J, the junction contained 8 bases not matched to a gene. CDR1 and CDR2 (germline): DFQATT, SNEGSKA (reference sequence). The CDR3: CSAFPGQGAYEQFF. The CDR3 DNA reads TGCAGTGCTTTTCCAGGACAGGGGGCCTATGAGCAGTTCTTC.

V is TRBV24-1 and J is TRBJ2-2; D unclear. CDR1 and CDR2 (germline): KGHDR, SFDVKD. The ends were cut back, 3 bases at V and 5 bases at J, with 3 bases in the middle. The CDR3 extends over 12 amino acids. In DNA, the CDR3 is TGTGCCACCAGTGATGGGACCGGGGAGCTGTTTTTT. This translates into CATSDGTGELFF.

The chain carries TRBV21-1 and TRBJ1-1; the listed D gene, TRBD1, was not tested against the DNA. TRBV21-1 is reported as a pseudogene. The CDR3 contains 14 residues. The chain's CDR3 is CASSNLTGPTEAFF. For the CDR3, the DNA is TGTGCCAGCAGCAACCTGACAGGGCCCACTGAAGCTTTCTTT.